This TCR beta chain is from a study of shared T cell receptors in the human thymus. CDR3 length: 16 residues. V was cut by 1 base and J by 3 bases, with 13 bases left in between. The germline V gene has CDR1 MNHNS and CDR2 SASEGT. Using immunoSEQ multiplex PCR, the repertoire was profiled, and TCRdb retains in-frame clones only, with some absent. Of about 660,000 clones in the sample, around 87% were seen once. The same sample was also used in a study of human thymus T cells. As that report states: The donors were infants in Finland with congenital heart defects, otherwise immunologically healthy.

Material: thymocytes. The source is a boy younger than two with a congenital heart defect. The chain combines TRBV6-1 with TRBJ1-3; D ambiguous. This CDR3 is CASSEDEGLGGNTIYF. CDR3 in DNA: TGTGCCAGCAGTGAAGATGAGGGCTTAGGTGGAAACACCATATATTTT.